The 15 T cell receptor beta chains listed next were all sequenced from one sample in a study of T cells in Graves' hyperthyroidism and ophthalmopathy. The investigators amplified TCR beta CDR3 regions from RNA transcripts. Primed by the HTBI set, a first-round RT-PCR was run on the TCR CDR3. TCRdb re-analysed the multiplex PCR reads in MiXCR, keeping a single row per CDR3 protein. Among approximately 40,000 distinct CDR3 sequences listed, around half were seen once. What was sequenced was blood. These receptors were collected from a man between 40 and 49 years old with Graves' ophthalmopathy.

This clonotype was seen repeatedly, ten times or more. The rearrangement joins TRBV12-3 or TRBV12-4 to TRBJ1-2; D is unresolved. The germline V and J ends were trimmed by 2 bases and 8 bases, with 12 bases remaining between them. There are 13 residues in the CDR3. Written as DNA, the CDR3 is TGTGCCAGCAGTTTATCGAATCTCGGAGGCTACACCTTC. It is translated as CASSLSNLGGYTF.

CDR3 amino acids: CSAQTSGYNEQFF. CDR3 bases: TGCAGTGCTCAGACTAGCGGGTACAATGAGCAGTTCTTC. The V and J genes are TRBV20-1 and TRBJ2-1, with 10 positions matching TRBD2. V shed 5 bases, J shed 4 bases, and the junction held 2 bases outside the gene matches. Germline V lookup: CDR1 DFQATT, CDR2 SNEGSKA (reference sequence). The CDR3 length is 13 residues.

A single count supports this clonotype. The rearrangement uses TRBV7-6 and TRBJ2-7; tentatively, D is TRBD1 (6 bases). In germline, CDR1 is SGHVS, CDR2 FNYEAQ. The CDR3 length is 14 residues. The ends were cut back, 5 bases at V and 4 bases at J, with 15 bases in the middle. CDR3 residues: CASSRGGVGYEQYF. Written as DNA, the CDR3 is TGTGCCAGCAGCCGAGGGGGAGTAGGTTACGAGCAGTACTTC.

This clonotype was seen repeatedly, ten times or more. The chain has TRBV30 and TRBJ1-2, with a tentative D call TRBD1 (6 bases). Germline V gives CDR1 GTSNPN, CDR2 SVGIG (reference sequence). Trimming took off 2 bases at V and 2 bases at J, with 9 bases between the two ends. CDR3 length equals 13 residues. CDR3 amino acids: CAWSKDRNYGYTF. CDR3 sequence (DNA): TGTGCCTGGAGTAAGGACAGAAACTATGGCTACACCTTC.

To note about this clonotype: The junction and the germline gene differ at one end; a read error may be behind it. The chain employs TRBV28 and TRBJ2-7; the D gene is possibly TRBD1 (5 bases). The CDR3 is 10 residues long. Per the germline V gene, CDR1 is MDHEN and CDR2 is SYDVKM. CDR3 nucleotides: TGTGCCAGCAGTTTTTTGACAGTAAGGTTC. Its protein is CASSFLTVRF.

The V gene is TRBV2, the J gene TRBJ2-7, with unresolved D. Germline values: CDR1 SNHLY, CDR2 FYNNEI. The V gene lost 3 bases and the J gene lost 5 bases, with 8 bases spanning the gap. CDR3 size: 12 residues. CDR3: CASSDGRNEQYF. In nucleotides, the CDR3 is TGTGCCAGCAGTGATGGCAGGAACGAGCAGTACTTC.

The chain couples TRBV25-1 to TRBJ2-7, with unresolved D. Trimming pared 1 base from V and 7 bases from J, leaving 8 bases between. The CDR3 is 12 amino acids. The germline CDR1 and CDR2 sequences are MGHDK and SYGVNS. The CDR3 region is CASSESALEQYF. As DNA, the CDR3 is TGTGCCAGCAGTGAATCGGCTTTGGAGCAGTACTTC.

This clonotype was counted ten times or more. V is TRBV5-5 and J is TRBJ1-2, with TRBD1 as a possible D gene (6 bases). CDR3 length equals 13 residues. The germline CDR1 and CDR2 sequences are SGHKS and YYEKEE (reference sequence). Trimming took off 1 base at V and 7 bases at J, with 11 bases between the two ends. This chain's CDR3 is CASSLSGDGGYTF. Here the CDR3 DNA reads TGTGCCAGCAGCTTGTCAGGGGATGGTGGCTACACCTTC.

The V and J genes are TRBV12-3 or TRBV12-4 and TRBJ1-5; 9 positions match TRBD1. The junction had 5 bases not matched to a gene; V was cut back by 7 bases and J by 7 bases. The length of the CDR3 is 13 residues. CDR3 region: CASTWGTGQPQHF. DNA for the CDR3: TGTGCCAGCACCTGGGGGACAGGGCAGCCCCAGCATTTT.

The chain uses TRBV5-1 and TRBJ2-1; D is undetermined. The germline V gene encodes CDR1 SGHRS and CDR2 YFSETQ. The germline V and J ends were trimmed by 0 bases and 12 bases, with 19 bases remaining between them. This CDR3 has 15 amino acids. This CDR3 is CASSLELAVTDTQFF. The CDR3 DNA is TGCGCCAGCAGCTTGGAATTAGCAGTTACAGATACGCAGTTCTTC.

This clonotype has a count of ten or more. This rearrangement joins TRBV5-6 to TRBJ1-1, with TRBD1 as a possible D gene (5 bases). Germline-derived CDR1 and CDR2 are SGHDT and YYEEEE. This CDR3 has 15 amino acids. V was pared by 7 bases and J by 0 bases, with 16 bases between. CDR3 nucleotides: TGTGCCAGCGGGGGGGGGATCAGGATGAACACTGAAGCTTTCTTT. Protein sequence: CASGGGIRMNTEAFF.

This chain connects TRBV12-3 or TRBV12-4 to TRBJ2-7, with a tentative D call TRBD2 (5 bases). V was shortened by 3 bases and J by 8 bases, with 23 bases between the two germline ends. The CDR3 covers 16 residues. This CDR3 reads CASSFWFRVSAGKQYF. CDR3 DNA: TGTGCCAGCAGTTTTTGGTTTCGGGTCAGCGCGGGCAAGCAGTACTTC.

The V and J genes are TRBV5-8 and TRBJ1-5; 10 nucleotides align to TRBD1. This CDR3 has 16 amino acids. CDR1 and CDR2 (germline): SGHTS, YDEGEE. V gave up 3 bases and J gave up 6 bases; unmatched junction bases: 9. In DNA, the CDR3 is TGTGCCAGCAGCTCCTACCGACAGGGGGCCGGTCAGCCCCAGCATTTT. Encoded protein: CASSSYRQGAGQPQHF.

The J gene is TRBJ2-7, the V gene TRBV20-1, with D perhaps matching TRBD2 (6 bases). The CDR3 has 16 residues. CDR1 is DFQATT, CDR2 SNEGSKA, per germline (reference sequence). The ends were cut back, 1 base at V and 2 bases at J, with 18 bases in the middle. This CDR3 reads CSARVSARGSPYEQYF. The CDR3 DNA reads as TGCAGTGCTAGAGTGTCCGCCCGGGGGAGTCCCTACGAGCAGTACTTC.

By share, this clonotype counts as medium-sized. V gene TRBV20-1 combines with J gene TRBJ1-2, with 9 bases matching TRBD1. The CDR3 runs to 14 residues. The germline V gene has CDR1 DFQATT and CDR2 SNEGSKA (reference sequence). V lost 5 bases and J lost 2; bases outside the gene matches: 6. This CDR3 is CSAHNRGQNYGYTF. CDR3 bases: TGCAGTGCTCACAACAGGGGGCAGAACTATGGCTACACCTTC.